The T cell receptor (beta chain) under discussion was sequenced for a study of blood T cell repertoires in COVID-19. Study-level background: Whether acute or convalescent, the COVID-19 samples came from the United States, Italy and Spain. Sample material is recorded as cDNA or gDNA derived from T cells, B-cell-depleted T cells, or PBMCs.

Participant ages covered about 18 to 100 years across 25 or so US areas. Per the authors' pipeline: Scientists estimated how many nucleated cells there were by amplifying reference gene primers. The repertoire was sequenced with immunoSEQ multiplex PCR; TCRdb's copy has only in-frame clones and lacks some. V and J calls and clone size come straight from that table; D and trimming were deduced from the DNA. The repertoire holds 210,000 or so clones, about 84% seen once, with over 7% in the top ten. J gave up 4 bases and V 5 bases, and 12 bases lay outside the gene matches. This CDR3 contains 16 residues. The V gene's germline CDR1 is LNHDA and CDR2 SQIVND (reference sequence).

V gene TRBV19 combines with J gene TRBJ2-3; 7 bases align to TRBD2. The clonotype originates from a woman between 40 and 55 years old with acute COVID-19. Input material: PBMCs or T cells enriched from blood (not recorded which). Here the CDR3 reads CASSPNGGSGADTQYF. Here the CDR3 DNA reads TGTGCCAGTAGTCCCAATGGGGGGAGCGGGGCAGATACGCAGTATTTT.